This T cell receptor (beta chain) was found in a study of blood T cell repertoires in COVID-19. Across the whole study: COVID-19 samples, acute and convalescent, were from the United States, Italy and Spain.

The authors' processing: Estimation of nucleated cell counts was performed using reference gene primer amplification. TCRdb's copy holds only in-frame clones and misses some; the assay was immunoSEQ multiplex PCR. The D gene and trimming were derived from the DNA, and the V and J assignments and clone size from that table. The sample lists fewer than 200,000 clones; almost 85% were seen once. With 6 bases removed from V and 4 bases from J, the gap between germline ends came to 13 bases. CDR3 length equals 14 residues. The germline gives CDR1 SNHLY, CDR2 FYNNEI. Enrolled during active infection, Seattle patients were then followed longitudinally.

The sequence was obtained from a woman aged 80 or older with COVID-19, enrolled during active disease. Sequenced material: peripheral blood. V is TRBV2 and J is TRBJ1-5; D unresolved. Here the CDR3 DNA reads TGTGCCAGCAGCGGGGTTGCGGGGAATCAGCCCCAGCATTTT. Its translation is CASSGVAGNQPQHF.